Sequencing of this T cell receptor (beta chain) was carried out in a study of beta chain features in type 1 diabetes. Sorting gave populations that all exceeded 95% purity. Concerning this clone: What it binds is not known.

General study points: TCRB CDR3 length was moderately but significantly reduced in all four CD4+ subsets of Type 1 diabetes patients. A potential PCR bias toward shorter templates would be equal in patient and control samples.

Expressed TCRB transcripts were sequenced after all isolated RNA was converted to cDNA. Some clones are missing from TCRdb's copy, which holds only in-frame ones; the method was immunoSEQ multiplex PCR. The sample lists 640,000 or so clones, 10% to 15% occurring once. The length of the CDR3 is 15 residues. CDR1 and CDR2 from the germline V gene are MDHEN and SYDVKM. J lost 13 bases, V lost 5 bases, and 17 bases had no gene match. This chain uses TRBV28 with TRBJ2-1; 7 bases fit TRBD2. The material sequenced was naive CD4+ T cells from blood. This receptor was obtained from a man aged 18 to 35 with type 1 diabetes. The CDR3 region is CASSPTGTMAHHQFF. CDR3 nucleotide sequence: TGTGCCAGCAGTCCTACCGGGACTATGGCCCATCATCAGTTCTTC.